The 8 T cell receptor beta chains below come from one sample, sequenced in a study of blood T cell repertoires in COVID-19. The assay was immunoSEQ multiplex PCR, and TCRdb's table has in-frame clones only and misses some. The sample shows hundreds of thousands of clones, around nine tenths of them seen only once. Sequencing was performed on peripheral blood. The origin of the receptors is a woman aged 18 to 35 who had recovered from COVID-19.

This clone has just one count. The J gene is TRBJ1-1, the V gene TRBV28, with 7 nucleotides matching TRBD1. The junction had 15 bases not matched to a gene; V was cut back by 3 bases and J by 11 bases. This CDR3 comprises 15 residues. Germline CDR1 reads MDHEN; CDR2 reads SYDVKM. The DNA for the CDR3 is TGTGCCAGCAGTTTCCAACAGGGGTTCCTTTGGCGGGCTTTCTTT. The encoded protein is CASSFQQGFLWRAFF.

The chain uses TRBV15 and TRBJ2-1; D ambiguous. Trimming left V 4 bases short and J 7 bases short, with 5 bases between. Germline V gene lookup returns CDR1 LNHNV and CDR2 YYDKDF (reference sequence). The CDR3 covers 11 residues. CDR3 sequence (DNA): TGTGCCACCAGCACGAGGAATGAGCAGTTCTTC. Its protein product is CATSTRNEQFF. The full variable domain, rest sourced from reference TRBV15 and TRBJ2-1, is DAMVIQNPRYQVTQFGKPVTLSCSQTLNHNVMYWYQQKSSQAPKLLFHYYDKDFNNEADTPDNFQSRRPNTSFCFLDIRSPGLGDTAMYLCATSTRNEQFFGPGTRLTVL.

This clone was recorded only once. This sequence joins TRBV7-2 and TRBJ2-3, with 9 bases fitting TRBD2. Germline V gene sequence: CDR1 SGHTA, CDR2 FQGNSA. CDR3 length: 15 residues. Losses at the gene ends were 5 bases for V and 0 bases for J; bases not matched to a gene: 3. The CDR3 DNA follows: TGTGCCAGCAGCCTACTAGCGGGTAGCACAGATACGCAGTATTTT. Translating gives CASSLLAGSTDTQYF.

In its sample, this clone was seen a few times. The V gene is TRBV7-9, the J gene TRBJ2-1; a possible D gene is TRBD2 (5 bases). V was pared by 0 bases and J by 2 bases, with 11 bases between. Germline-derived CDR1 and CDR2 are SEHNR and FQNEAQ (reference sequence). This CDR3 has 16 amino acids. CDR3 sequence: CASSLARARAYNEQFF. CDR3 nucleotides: TGTGCCAGCAGCTTAGCGAGGGCTAGGGCCTACAATGAGCAGTTCTTC. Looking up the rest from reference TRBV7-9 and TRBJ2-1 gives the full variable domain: DTGVSQNPRHKITKRGQNVTFRCDPISEHNRLYWYRQTLGQGPEFLTYFQNEAQLEKSRLLSDRFSAERPKGSFSTLEIQRTEQGDSAMYLCASSLARARAYNEQFFGPGTRLTVL.

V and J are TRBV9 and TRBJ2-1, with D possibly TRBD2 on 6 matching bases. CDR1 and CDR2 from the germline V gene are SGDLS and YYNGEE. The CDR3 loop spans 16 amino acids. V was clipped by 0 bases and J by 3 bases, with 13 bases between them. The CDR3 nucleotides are TGTGCCAGCAGCGTAGCTTCCCCGGGGGACTACAATGAGCAGTTCTTC. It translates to CASSVASPGDYNEQFF.

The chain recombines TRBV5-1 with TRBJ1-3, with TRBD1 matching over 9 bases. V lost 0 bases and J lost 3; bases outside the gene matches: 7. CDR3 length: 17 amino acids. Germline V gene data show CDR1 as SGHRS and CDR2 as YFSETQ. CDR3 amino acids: CASSLAGQGIVGNTIYF. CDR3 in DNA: TGCGCCAGCAGCTTGGCCGGACAGGGGATCGTTGGAAACACCATATATTTT.

CDR3 DNA sequence: TGTGCCAGCAGGGGACAGGGAGACTATGGCTACACCTTC. Protein sequence: CASRGQGDYGYTF. The V gene is TRBV6-6, the J gene TRBJ1-2; TRBD1 aligns across 9 bases. Looked up from germline, CDR1 is MNHNY and CDR2 is SVGAGI (reference sequence). The ends lost 6 bases at V and 3 bases at J; junction bases unmatched: 2. CDR3 size: 13 residues.

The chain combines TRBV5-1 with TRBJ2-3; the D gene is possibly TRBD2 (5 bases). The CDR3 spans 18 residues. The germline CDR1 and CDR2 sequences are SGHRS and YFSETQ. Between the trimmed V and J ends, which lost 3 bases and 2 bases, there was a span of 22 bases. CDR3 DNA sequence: TGCGCCAGCAGCTCTAAGCCGCCAACTAGAGCGATCACAGATACGCAGTATTTT. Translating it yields CASSSKPPTRAITDTQYF.